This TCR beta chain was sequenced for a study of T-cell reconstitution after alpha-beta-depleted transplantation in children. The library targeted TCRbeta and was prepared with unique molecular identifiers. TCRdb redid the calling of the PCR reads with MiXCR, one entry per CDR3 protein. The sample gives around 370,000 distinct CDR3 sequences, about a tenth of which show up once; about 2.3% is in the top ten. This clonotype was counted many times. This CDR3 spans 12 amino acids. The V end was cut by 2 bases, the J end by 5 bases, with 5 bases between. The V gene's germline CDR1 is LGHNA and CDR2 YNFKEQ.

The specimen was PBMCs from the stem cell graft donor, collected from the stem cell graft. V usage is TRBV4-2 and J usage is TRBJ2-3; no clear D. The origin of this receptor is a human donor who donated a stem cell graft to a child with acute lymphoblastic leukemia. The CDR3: CASSQSGDTQYF. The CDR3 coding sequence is TGTGCCAGCAGCCAATCGGGAGATACGCAGTATTTT.